One and the same sample provided the 22 T cell receptor beta chains below, sequenced in a study of neurological immune-mediated disorders. TCRdb used MiXCR to reprocess the 5' RACE reads, holding one entry per CDR3 protein. The table includes around 79,000 distinct CDR3 sequences, 13% to 15% detected once. The specimen sequenced was PBMCs. Receptors were obtained from a woman aged 45 to 65 in good health.

This clonotype was counted ten times or more. The chain joins TRBV20-1 to TRBJ2-2; unclear D gene. V dropped 5 bases and J dropped 5 bases, with 15 bases sitting between them. This CDR3 has 14 residues. The germline CDR1 and CDR2 sequences are DFQATT and SNEGSKA (reference sequence). CDR3 bases: TGCAGTGCTGTCCTCGGCCCTTTGACCGGGGAGCTGTTTTTT. It yields the protein CSAVLGPLTGELFF.

This clonotype was detected ten times or more. The J gene is TRBJ2-7, the V gene TRBV20-1; 9 bases are shared with TRBD2. CDR1 is DFQATT and CDR2 is SNEGSKA in the germline V gene (reference sequence). The CDR3 totals 14 residues. J was trimmed by 0 bases and V by 6 bases; bases with no gene match: 6. In nucleotides, the CDR3 is TGCAGTGCAGTAGCGGGAGACCTCTCCTACGAGCAGTACTTC. It specifies CSAVAGDLSYEQYF.

The sample holds many counts of this clonotype. The chain is built from TRBV28 and TRBJ2-3; 8 bases line up with TRBD1. Germline CDR1 and CDR2: MDHEN and SYDVKM. The CDR3 has 17 amino acids. With 8 bases clipped from V and 2 bases from J, the junction kept 15 bases outside the gene matches. This CDR3 is CASPPSGDRTLTDTQYF. In nucleotides, the CDR3 is TGTGCCAGCCCTCCATCCGGGGACAGGACCCTCACAGATACGCAGTATTTT.

Many counts were recorded for this clonotype. This sequence joins TRBV5-1 and TRBJ1-6, with a possible D match to TRBD1 (5 bases). Trimming shortened V by 0 bases and J by 6 bases, and 10 bases separated the two germline ends. CDR3 length equals 15 residues. Germline V CDR1 and CDR2: SGHRS, YFSETQ. CDR3 in DNA: TGCGCCAGCAGCTTGGGGGATAGGGGTAATTCACCCCTCCACTTT. Translating gives CASSLGDRGNSPLHF.

This clonotype has ten or more counts. For the CDR3, the DNA is TGTGCCAGCAGCTTGTTGAGGGAAGATACGCAGTATTTT. This codes for CASSLLREDTQYF. The chain recombines TRBV5-6 with TRBJ2-3, with D maybe TRBD2 (5 bases). The CDR3 consists of 13 residues. V gave up 1 base and J gave up 5 bases, with 8 bases separating them. Germline V gene data show CDR1 as SGHDT and CDR2 as YYEEEE.

This clonotype was seen at least ten times. The chain has TRBV20-1 and TRBJ1-2; unclear D gene. The CDR3 is 15 amino acids. The V and J ends lost 0 bases and 3 bases respectively, with 14 bases between them. In germline, CDR1 is DFQATT, CDR2 SNEGSKA (reference sequence). The CDR3 sequence is CSARDSKGNDYGYTF. For the CDR3, the DNA is TGCAGTGCTAGAGATTCTAAAGGGAACGACTATGGCTACACCTTC.

This clonotype was counted between two and nine times. The chain links TRBV5-1 to TRBJ1-2; 9 bases fit TRBD1. CDR3 length: 16 amino acids. Per the germline V gene, CDR1 is SGHRS and CDR2 is YFSETQ. The trim removed 5 bases at V and 3 bases at J, leaving 11 bases unmatched. CDR3 bases: TGCGCCAGCAGTTGGGACAGGGATCAAGCTGACTATGGCTACACCTTC. This encodes CASSWDRDQADYGYTF.

This clonotype was recorded many times. The V call is TRBV20-1, the J call TRBJ2-2, with D perhaps assigned TRBD1 or TRBD2 (6 bases each). This CDR3 comprises 14 residues. CDR1 DFQATT and CDR2 SNEGSKA come from the germline V gene (reference sequence). V was cut by 6 bases and J by 4 bases, with 15 bases left in between. The CDR3 here is CSAPPGGSTGELFF. The CDR3 DNA is TGCAGTGCCCCCCCCGGGGGCAGCACCGGGGAGCTGTTTTTT.

This clonotype has a count of ten or more. The chain joins TRBV7-2 to TRBJ2-1; D may be TRBD1 (6 bases). The germline V and J ends were trimmed by 6 bases and 8 bases, with 26 bases remaining between them. The CDR3 runs 17 residues. Germline V lookup: CDR1 SGHTA, CDR2 FQGNSA. CDR3 amino acids: CASSYDGQVGALDEQFF. DNA of the CDR3: TGTGCCAGCAGTTACGACGGACAAGTGGGGGCGCTTGATGAGCAGTTCTTC.

This clonotype was counted many times. V gene TRBV28 combines with J gene TRBJ1-6; D may be TRBD1 (5 bases). The germline V gene encodes CDR1 MDHEN and CDR2 SYDVKM. The CDR3 has 12 residues. V shed 8 bases and J shed 11 bases, with 13 bases lying between them. The chain's CDR3 is CASQSAGTPLHF. The CDR3 DNA reads as TGTGCCAGCCAGTCGGCAGGGACACCCCTCCACTTT.

This clonotype has at least ten counts. The V gene is TRBV7-2, the J gene TRBJ2-7; 9 bases are a match to TRBD1. The CDR3 length is 15 residues. With 4 bases clipped from V and 4 bases from J, the junction kept 8 bases outside the gene matches. Germline CDR1 SGHTA, CDR2 FQGNSA. The CDR3 DNA sequence: TGTGCCAGCAGCTCCGGGACAGGGAGGGTGTACGAGCAGTACTTC. Amino acid sequence: CASSSGTGRVYEQYF.

This clonotype was seen many times. The genes are TRBV5-1 and TRBJ2-1; TRBD1 aligns across 7 bases. The CDR3 spans 16 residues. The V segment lost 4 bases and the J segment 7 bases; nucleotides outside the gene matches: 14. Germline V lookup: CDR1 SGHRS, CDR2 YFSETQ. The CDR3 nucleotides read TGCGCCAGCAGCCCTAGGTCCGGGACAGTAGGGAATGAGCAGTTCTTC. Translating gives CASSPRSGTVGNEQFF.

This clonotype has a count of ten or more. V usage is TRBV20-1 and J usage is TRBJ1-1; perhaps TRBD1 as D (6 bases). Between the trimmed V and J ends, which lost 5 bases and 0 bases, there was a span of 13 bases. The CDR3 covers 14 residues. Germline V lookup: CDR1 DFQATT, CDR2 SNEGSKA (reference sequence). The CDR3 protein is CSARRDNMNTEAFF. The CDR3, as DNA: TGCAGTGCTCGTAGGGACAACATGAACACTGAAGCTTTCTTT.

CDR3 sequence (DNA): TGTGCCAGCAGCTTAGCTAGCGGGAGTGGCGCAGATACGCAGTATTTT. It is translated as CASSLASGSGADTQYF. This chain connects TRBV7-9 to TRBJ2-3; 9 bases are a match to TRBD2. The germline V gene encodes CDR1 SEHNR and CDR2 FQNEAQ (reference sequence). The CDR3 length is 16 residues. After removal of 0 bases from V and 4 bases from J, the junction contained 5 bases not matched to a gene.

In this sample, this clonotype turned up many times. The chain recombines TRBV29-1 with TRBJ2-3; 8 nucleotides line up with TRBD1. Germline V gene data show CDR1 as SQVTM and CDR2 as ANQGSEA. CDR3 length equals 12 residues. Unmatched junction bases numbered 4, after V lost 5 bases and J lost 6 bases. The CDR3: CSVTDRGDTQYF. In DNA form, the CDR3 reads TGCAGCGTTACCGACAGGGGTGATACGCAGTATTTT.

This clonotype was seen ten or more times. The genes are TRBV20-1 and TRBJ2-3; 11 nucleotides agree with TRBD2. Germline assignment: CDR1 DFQATT and CDR2 SNEGSKA (reference sequence). The CDR3 is 14 residues long. Trimming removed 6 bases from V and 5 bases from J; junction bases left unmatched: 7. The CDR3 coding sequence is TGCAGTGCGAGACTAGCGGGGAACAGAGATACGCAGTATTTT. It is translated as CSARLAGNRDTQYF.

This clonotype was recorded many times. The genes are TRBV12-3 or TRBV12-4 and TRBJ2-5; 9 bases line up with TRBD1. Unmatched junction bases numbered 6, after V lost 5 bases and J lost 5 bases. The CDR3 has 14 amino acids. CDR3 nucleotides: TGTGCCAGCAGTGGTGGACAGGGGCAGGAGACCCAGTACTTC. Protein product: CASSGGQGQETQYF.

This clonotype has at least ten counts. The chain employs TRBV3-1 and TRBJ2-1; TRBD2 matches at 13 bases. The CDR3 runs 16 residues. The V segment lost 7 bases and the J segment 2 bases; nucleotides outside the gene matches: 5. Germline V gene data show CDR1 as LGHDT and CDR2 as YNNKEL (reference sequence). The CDR3 loop is CASNRGLAGTYNEQFF. CDR3 bases: TGTGCCAGCAACCGGGGACTAGCGGGAACCTACAATGAGCAGTTCTTC.

This clonotype was seen many times. The V call is TRBV7-8, the J call TRBJ2-2, with D possibly being TRBD1 (5 bases). The V gene lost 0 bases and the J gene lost 4 bases, with 15 bases spanning the gap. Germline V gene sequence: CDR1 SGHVS, CDR2 FQNEAQ. There are 17 residues in the CDR3. Here the CDR3 reads CASSLALGQGSTGELFF. Written as DNA, the CDR3 is TGTGCCAGCAGCTTAGCCTTGGGGCAGGGATCCACCGGGGAGCTGTTTTTT.

The chain is built from TRBV9 and TRBJ2-2; 7 bases match TRBD1. Germline V lookup: CDR1 SGDLS, CDR2 YYNGEE. CDR3 size: 14 residues. V shed 4 bases and J 6 bases; nucleotides not matched to a gene: 6. The chain's CDR3 is CASSLTGDPGELFF. CDR3 DNA: TGTGCCAGCAGCCTTACAGGGGATCCCGGGGAGCTGTTTTTT.

This clonotype was picked up many times. V is TRBV5-5 and J is TRBJ2-2; the D is unclear. CDR1 and CDR2 from the germline V gene are SGHKS and YYEKEE (reference sequence). The V and J ends lost 4 bases and 0 bases respectively, with 13 bases between them. The CDR3 consists of 16 residues. The CDR3 loop reads CASSPRSSANTGELFF. DNA for the CDR3: TGTGCCAGCAGCCCCCGTTCTTCCGCGAACACCGGGGAGCTGTTTTTT.

At least ten counts were recorded for this clonotype. V usage is TRBV20-1 and J usage is TRBJ1-6, with a weak D call TRBD1 (6 bases). The V end was cut by 6 bases, the J end by 8 bases, with 17 bases between. CDR1 DFQATT and CDR2 SNEGSKA come from the germline V gene (reference sequence). This CDR3 is 14 amino acids long. The CDR3 coding sequence is TGCAGTGCCCCGAAGGGGGGGACTGATTCACCCCTCCACTTT. It is translated as CSAPKGGTDSPLHF.